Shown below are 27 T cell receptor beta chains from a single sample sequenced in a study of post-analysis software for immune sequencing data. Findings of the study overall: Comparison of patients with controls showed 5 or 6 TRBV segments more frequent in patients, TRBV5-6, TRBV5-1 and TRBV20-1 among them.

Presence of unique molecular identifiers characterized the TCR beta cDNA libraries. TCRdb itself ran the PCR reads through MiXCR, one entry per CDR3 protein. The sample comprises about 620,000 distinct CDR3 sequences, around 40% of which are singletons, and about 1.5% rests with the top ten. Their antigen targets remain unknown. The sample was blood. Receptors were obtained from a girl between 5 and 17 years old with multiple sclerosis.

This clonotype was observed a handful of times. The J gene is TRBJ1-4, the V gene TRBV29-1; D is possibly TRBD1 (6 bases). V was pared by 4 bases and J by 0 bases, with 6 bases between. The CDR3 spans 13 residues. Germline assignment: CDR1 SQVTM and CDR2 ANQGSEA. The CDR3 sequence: CSVGDTTNEKLFF. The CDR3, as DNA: TGCAGCGTTGGGGACACAACTAATGAAAAACTGTTTTTT.

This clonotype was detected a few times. CDR3 DNA: TGTGCCAGCAGCGCGGCGTGGGACAGAGAGAAAGAGACCCAGTACTTC. Translating gives CASSAAWDREKETQYF. V gene TRBV5-5 combines with J gene TRBJ2-5, with 7 bases matching TRBD1. CDR1 and CDR2 (germline): SGHKS, YYEKEE (reference sequence). The CDR3 is made up of 16 amino acids. V lost 4 bases, J lost 3 bases, and 12 bases stayed unmatched.

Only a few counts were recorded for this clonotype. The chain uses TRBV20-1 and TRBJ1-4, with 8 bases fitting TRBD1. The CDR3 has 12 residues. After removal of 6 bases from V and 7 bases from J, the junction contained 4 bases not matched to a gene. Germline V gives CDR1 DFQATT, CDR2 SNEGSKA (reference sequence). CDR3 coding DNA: TGCAGTGCCCGACAGGGGACTGAAAAACTGTTTTTT. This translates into CSARQGTEKLFF.

The DNA for the CDR3 is TGCAGTGCTAGAGGGGGAGGGAATCAGCCCCAGCATTTT. As protein: CSARGGGNQPQHF. The J gene is TRBJ1-5, the V gene TRBV20-1, with D unclear. The CDR3 length is 13 residues. Trimming took off 1 base at V and 4 bases at J, with 8 bases between the two ends. Germline values: CDR1 DFQATT, CDR2 SNEGSKA (reference sequence).

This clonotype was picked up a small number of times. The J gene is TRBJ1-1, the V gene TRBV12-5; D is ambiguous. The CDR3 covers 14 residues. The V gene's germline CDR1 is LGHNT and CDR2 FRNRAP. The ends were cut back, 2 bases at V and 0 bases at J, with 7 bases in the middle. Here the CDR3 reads CASGLYSLNTEAFF. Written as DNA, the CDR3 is TGTGCTAGTGGTTTGTACAGCCTGAACACTGAAGCTTTCTTT. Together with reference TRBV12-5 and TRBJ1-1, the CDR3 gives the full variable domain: DARVTQTPRHKVTEMGQEVTMRCQPILGHNTVFWYRQTMMQGLELLAYFRNRAPLDDSGMPKDRFSAEMPDATLATLKIQPSEPRDSAVYFCASGLYSLNTEAFFGQGTRLTVV.

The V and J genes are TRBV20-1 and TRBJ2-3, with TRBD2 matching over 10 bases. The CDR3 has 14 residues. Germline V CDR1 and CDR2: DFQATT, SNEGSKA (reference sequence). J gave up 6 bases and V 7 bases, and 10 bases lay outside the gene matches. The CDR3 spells CSVSLAGVKDTQYF. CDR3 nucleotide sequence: TGCAGTGTATCTCTAGCGGGAGTAAAGGATACGCAGTATTTT.

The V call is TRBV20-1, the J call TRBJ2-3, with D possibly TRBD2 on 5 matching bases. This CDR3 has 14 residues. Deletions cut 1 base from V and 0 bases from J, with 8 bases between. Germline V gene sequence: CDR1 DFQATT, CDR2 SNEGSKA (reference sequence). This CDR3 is CSARVGGSTDTQYF. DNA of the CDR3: TGCAGTGCTAGAGTGGGCGGGAGCACAGATACGCAGTATTTT.

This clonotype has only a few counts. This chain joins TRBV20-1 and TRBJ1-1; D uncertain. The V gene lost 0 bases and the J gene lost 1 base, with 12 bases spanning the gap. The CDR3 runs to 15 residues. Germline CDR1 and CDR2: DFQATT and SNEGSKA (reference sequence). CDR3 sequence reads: CSARDPVTGNTEAFF. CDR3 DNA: TGCAGTGCTAGAGATCCAGTGACTGGGAACACTGAAGCTTTCTTT.

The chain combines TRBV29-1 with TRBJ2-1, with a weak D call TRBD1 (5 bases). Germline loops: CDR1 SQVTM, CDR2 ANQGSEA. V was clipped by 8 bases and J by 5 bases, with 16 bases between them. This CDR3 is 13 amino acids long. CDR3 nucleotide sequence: TGCAGCTATAGACAGAAGATCGACAATGAGCAGTTCTTC. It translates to CSYRQKIDNEQFF.

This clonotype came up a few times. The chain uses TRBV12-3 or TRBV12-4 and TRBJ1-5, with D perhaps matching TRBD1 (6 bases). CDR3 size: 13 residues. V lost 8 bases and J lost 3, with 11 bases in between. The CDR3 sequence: CASGTGYNQPQHF. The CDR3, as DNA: TGTGCCAGCGGTACAGGGTACAATCAGCCCCAGCATTTT.

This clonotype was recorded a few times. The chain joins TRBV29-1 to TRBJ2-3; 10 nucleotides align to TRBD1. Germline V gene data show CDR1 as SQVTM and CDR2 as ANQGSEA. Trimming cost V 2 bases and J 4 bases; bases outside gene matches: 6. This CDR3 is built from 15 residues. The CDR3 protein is CSVERWDRGPDTQYF. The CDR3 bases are TGCAGCGTTGAACGTTGGGACAGGGGACCAGATACGCAGTATTTT.

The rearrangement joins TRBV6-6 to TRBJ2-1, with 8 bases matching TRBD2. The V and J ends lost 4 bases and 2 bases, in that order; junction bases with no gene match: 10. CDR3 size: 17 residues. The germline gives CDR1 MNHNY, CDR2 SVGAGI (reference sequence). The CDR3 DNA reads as TGTGCCAGCAGTTCAAACCCTCAGCGGGGGCCCTACAATGAGCAGTTCTTC. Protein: CASSSNPQRGPYNEQFF.

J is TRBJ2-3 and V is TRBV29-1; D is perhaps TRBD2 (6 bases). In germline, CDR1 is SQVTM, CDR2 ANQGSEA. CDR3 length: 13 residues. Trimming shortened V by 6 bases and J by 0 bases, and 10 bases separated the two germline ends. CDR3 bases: TGCAGCGTGAGCGGGTCTAGCACAGATACGCAGTATTTT. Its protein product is CSVSGSSTDTQYF.

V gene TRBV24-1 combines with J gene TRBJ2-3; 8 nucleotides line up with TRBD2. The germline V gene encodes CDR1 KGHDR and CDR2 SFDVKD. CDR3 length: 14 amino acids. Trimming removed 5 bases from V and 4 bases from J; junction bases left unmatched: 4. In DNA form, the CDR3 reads TGTGCCACCAGTGGAACGGGAGGGCCAGATACGCAGTATTTT. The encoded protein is CATSGTGGPDTQYF.

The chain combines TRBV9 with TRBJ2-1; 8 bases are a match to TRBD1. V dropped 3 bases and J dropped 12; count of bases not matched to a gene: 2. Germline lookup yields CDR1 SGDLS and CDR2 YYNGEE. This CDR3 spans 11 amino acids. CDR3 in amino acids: CASSGGTGQFF. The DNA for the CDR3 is TGTGCCAGCAGCGGCGGGACAGGGCAGTTCTTC.

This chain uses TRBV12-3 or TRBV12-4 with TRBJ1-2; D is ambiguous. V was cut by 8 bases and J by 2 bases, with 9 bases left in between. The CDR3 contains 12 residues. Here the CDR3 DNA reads TGTGCCAGCGAGTTAGGCAACTATGGCTACACCTTC. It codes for CASELGNYGYTF.

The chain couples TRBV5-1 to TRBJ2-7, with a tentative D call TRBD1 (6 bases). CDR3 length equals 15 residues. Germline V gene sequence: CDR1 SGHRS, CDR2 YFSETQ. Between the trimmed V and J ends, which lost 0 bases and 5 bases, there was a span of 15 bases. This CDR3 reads CASSLARLQGHEQYF. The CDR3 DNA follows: TGCGCCAGCAGCTTGGCGCGACTACAGGGACACGAGCAGTACTTC.

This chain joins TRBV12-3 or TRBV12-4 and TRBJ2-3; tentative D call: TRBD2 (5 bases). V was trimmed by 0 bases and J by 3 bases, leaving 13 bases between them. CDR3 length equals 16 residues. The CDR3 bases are TGTGCCAGCAGTTTAGCACTGACTACGCAGACAGATACGCAGTATTTT. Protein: CASSLALTTQTDTQYF.

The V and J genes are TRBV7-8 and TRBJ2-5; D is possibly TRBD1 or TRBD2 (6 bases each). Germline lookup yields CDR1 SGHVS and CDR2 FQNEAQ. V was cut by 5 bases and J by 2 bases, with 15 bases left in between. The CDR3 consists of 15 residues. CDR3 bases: TGTGCCAGCAGCCCCGGGTGGGGGGCTCAAGAGACCCAGTACTTC. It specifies CASSPGWGAQETQYF.

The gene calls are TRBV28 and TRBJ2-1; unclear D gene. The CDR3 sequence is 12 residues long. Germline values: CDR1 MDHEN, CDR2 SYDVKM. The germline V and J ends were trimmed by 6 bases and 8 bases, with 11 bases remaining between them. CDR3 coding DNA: TGTGCCAGCAGCAGGACGGGCTATGAGCAGTTCTTC. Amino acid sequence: CASSRTGYEQFF.

CDR3 residues: CASSFGQGISYEQYF. The CDR3 coding sequence is TGTGCCAGCAGCTTCGGGCAGGGCATCTCCTACGAGCAGTACTTC. V usage is TRBV7-2 and J usage is TRBJ2-7; TRBD1 is a possible D gene (5 bases). V shed 3 bases and J shed 0 bases, with 12 bases lying between them. CDR3 length: 15 amino acids. Germline-derived CDR1 and CDR2 are SGHTA and FQGNSA. Full variable domain (remainder filled in from reference TRBV7-2 and TRBJ2-7): GAGVSQSPSNKVTEKGKDVELRCDPISGHTALYWYRQSLGQGLEFLIYFQGNSAPDKSGLPSDRFSAERTGGSVSTLTIQRTQQEDSAVYLCASSFGQGISYEQYFGPGTRLTVT.

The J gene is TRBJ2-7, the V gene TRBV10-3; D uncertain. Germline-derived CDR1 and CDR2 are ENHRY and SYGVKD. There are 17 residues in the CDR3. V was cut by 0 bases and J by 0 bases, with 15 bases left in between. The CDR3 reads CAISESLVDRSSYEQYF. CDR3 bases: TGTGCCATCAGTGAGTCGCTCGTGGACCGAAGCTCCTACGAGCAGTACTTC.

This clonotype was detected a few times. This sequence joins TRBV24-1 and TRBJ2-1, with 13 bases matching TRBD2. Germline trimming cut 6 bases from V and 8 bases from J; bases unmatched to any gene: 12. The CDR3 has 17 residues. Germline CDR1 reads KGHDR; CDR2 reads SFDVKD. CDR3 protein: CATSLPTSGRAVDEQFF. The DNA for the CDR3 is TGTGCCACCAGTCTCCCTACTAGCGGGAGGGCCGTCGATGAGCAGTTCTTC.

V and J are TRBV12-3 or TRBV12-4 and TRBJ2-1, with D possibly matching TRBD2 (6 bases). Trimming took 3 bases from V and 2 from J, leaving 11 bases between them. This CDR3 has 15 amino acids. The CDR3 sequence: CASSFEASAYNEQFF. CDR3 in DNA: TGTGCCAGCAGTTTCGAGGCTAGCGCCTACAATGAGCAGTTCTTC.

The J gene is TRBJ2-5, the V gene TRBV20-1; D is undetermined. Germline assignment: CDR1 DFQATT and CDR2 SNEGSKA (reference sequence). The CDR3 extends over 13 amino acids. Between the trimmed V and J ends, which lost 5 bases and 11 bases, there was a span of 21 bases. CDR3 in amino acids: CSAGRQPNNEQYF. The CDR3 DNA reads TGCAGTGCTGGTCGTCAGCCCAACAATGAGCAGTACTTC.

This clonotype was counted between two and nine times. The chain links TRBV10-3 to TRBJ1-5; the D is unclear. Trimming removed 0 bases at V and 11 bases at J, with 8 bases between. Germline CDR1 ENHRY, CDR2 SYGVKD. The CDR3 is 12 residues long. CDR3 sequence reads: CAISESWETQHF. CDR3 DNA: TGTGCCATCAGTGAGTCCTGGGAAACCCAGCATTTT.

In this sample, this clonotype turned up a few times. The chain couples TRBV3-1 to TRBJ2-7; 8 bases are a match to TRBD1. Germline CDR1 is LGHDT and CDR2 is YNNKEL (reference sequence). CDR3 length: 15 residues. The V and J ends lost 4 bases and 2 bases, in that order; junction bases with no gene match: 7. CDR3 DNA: TGTGCCAGCAGCCCGACAGGGGTAAAGCCCTACGAGCAGTACTTC. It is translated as CASSPTGVKPYEQYF.